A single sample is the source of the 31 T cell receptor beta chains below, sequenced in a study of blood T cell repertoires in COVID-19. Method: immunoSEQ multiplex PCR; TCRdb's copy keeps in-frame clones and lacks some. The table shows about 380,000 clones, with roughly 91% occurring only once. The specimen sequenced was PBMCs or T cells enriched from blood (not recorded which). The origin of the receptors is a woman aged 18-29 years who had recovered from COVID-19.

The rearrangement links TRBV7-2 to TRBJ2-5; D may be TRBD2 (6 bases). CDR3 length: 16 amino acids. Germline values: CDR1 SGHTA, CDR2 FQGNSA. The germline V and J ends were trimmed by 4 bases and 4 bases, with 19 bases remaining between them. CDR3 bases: TGTGCCAGCAGCTCGATAGGCGGGGAGGATCGAGAGACCCAGTACTTC. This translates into CASSSIGGEDRETQYF.

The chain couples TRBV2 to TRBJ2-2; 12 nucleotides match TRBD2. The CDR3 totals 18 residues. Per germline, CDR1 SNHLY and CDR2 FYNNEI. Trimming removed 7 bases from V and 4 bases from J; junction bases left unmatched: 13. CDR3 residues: CASTDSSSGGDPTGELFF. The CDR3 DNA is TGTGCCAGCACCGATTCTTCTAGCGGGGGGGACCCCACCGGGGAGCTGTTTTTT. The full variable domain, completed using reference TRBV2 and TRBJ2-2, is EPEVTQTPSHQVTQMGQEVILRCVPISNHLYFYWYRQILGQKVEFLVSFYNNEISEKSEIFDDQFSVERPDGSNFTLKIRSTKLEDSAMYFCASTDSSSGGDPTGELFFGEGSRLTVL.

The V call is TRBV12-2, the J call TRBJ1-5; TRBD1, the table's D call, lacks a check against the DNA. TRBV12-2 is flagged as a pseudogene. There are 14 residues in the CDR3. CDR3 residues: CASRLAGGGQPQHF. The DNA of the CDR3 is TGTGCAAGTCGCTTAGCAGGGGGCGGTCAGCCCCAGCATTTT.

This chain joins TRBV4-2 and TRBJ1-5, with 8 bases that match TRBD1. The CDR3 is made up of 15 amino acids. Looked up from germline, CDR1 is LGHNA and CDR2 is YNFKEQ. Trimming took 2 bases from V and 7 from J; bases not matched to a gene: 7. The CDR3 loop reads CASSQPTGDLQPQHF. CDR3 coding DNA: TGTGCCAGCAGCCAACCGACAGGGGATTTGCAGCCCCAGCATTTT.

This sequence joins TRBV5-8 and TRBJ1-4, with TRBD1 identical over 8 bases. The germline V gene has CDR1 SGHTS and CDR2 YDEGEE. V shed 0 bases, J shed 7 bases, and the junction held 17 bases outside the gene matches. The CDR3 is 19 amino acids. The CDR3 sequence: CASSLGRRFGQGIGEKLFF. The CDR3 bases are TGTGCCAGCAGCTTGGGCCGGCGGTTTGGACAGGGAATAGGTGAAAAACTGTTTTTT.

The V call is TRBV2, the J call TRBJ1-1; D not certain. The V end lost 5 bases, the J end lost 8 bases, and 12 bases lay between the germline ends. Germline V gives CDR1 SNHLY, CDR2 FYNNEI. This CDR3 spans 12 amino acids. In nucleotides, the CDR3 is TGTGCCAGCAGTCTGCTGGGAGAGGAAGCTTTCTTT. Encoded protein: CASSLLGEEAFF.

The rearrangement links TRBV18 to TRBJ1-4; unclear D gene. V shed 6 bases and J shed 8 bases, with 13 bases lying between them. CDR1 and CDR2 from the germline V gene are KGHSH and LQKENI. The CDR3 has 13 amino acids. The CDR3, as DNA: TGTGCCAGCTCTCCTCTCGAGCGGGAAAAACTGTTTTTT. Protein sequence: CASSPLEREKLFF.

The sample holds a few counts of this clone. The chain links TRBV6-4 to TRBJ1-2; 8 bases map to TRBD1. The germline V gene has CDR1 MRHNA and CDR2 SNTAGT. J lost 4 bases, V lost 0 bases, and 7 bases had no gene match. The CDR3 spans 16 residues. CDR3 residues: CASSDSWTGFIYGYTF. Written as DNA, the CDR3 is TGTGCCAGCAGTGACTCGTGGACAGGGTTTATCTATGGCTACACCTTC.

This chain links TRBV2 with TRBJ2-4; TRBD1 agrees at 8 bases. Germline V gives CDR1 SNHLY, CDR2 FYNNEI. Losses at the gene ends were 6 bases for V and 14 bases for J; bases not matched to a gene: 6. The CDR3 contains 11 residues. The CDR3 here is CASSKDREKYF. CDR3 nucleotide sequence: TGTGCCAGCAGCAAGGACAGGGAAAAGTACTTC.

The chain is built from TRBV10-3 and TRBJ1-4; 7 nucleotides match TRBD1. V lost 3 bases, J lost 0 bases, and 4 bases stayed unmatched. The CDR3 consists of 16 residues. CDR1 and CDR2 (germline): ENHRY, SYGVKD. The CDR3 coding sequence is TGTGCCATCAGTGATTACACAGGGGCAACTAATGAAAAACTGTTTTTT. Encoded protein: CAISDYTGATNEKLFF.

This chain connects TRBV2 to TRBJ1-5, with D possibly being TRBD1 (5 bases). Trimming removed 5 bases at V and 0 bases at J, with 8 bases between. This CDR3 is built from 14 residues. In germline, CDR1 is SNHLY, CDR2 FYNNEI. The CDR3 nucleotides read TGTGCCAGCAGTAGGACAACTAGCAATCAGCCCCAGCATTTT. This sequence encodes CASSRTTSNQPQHF.

In nucleotides, the CDR3 is TGTGCCAGCAGGGGACAGGGGAGTAGGTATGGCTACACCTTC. It encodes CASRGQGSRYGYTF. This chain joins TRBV6-5 and TRBJ1-2, with 10 bases aligning to TRBD1. J gave up 5 bases and V 6 bases, and 6 bases lay outside the gene matches. This CDR3 is built from 14 residues. Germline V gives CDR1 MNHEY, CDR2 SVGAGI.

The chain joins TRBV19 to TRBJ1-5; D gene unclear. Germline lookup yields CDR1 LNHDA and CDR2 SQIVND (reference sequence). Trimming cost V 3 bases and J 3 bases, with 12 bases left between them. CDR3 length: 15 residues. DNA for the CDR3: TGTGCCAGTAGTATGTACTCCACCTACAATCAGCCCCAGCATTTT. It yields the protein CASSMYSTYNQPQHF.

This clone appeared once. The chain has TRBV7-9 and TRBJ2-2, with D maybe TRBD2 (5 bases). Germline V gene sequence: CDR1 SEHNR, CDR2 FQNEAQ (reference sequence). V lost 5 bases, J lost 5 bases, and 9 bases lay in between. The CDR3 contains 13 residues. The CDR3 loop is CASSPGETGELFF. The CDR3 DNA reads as TGTGCCAGCAGCCCCGGGGAGACCGGGGAGCTGTTTTTT.

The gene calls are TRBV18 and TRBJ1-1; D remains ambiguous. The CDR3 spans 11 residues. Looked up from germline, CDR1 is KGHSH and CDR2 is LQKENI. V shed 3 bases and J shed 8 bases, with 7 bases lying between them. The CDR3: CASSPAEEAFF. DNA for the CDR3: TGTGCCAGCTCACCTGCGGAAGAAGCTTTCTTT.

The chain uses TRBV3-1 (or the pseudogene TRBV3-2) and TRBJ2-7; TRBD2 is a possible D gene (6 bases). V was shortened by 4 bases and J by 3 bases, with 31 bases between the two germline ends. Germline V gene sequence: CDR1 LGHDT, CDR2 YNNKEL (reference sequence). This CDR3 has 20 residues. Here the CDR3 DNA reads TGTGCCAGCAGCCCCTCGATACTTCTGTTCAACGGGGACTCCAACTACGAGCAGTACTTC. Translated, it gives CASSPSILLFNGDSNYEQYF.

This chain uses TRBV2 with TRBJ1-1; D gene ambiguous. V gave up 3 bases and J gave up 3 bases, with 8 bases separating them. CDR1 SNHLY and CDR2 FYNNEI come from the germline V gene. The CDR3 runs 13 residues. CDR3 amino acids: CASSDEGDTEAFF. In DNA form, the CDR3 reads TGTGCCAGCAGTGATGAGGGTGACACTGAAGCTTTCTTT.

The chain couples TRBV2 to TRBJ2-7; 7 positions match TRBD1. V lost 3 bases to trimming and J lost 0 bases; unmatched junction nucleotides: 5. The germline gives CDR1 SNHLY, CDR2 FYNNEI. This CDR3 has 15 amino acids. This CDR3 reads CASSDPGGSSYEQYF. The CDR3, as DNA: TGTGCCAGCAGTGACCCAGGGGGAAGCTCCTACGAGCAGTACTTC.

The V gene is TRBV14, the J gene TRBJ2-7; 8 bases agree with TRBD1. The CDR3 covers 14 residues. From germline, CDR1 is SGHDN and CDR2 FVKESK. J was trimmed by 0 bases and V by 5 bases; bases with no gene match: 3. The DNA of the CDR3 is TGTGCCAGCAGCAGGGACAGGAGCTCCTACGAGCAGTACTTC. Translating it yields CASSRDRSSYEQYF.

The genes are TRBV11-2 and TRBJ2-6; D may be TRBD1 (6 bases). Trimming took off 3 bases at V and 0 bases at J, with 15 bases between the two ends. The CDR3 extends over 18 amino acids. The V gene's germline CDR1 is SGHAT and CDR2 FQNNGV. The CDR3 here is CASSFRDTGVSGANVLTF. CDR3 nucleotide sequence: TGTGCCAGCAGCTTCCGGGACACTGGAGTCTCTGGGGCCAACGTCCTGACTTTC.

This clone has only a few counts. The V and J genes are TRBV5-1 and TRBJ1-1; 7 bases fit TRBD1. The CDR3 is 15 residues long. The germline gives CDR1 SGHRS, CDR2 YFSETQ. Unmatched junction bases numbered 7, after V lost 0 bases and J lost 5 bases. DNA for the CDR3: TGCGCCAGCAGCTTGGAGGAGGGGGCGCGGACTGAAGCTTTCTTT. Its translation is CASSLEEGARTEAFF.

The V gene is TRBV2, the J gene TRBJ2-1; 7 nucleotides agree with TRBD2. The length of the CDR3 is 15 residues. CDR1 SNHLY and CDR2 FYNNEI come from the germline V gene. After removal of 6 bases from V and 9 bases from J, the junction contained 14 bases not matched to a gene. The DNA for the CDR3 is TGTGCCAGCAGCTTGGGGGGGGGTCCGGTGGGTGAGCAGTTCTTC. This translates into CASSLGGGPVGEQFF. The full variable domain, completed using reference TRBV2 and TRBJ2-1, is EPEVTQTPSHQVTQMGQEVILRCVPISNHLYFYWYRQILGQKVEFLVSFYNNEISEKSEIFDDQFSVERPDGSNFTLKIRSTKLEDSAMYFCASSLGGGPVGEQFFGPGTRLTVL.

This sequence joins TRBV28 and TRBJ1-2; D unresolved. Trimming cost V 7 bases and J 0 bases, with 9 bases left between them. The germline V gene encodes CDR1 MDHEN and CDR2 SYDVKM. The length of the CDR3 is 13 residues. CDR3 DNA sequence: TGTGCCAGCACCTTTTCCGCTAACTATGGCTACACCTTC. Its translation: CASTFSANYGYTF.

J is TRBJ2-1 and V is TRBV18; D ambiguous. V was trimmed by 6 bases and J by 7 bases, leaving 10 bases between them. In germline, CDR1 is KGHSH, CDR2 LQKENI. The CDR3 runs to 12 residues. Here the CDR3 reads CASSQSGNEQFF. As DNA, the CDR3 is TGTGCCAGCTCCCAGTCAGGTAATGAGCAGTTCTTC.

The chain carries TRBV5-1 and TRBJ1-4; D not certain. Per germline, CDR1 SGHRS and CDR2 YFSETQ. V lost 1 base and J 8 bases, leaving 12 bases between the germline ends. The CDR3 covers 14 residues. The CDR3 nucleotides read TGCGCCAGCAGCTTGTCGATGGGCATCGAAAAACTGTTTTTT. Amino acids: CASSLSMGIEKLFF.

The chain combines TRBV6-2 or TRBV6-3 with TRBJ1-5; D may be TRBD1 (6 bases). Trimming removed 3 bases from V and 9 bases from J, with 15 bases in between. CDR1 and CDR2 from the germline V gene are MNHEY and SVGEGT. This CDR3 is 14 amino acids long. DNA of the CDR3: TGTGCCAGCAGTTATGGGGGGGCTACAGGGCCCCAGCATTTT. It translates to CASSYGGATGPQHF.

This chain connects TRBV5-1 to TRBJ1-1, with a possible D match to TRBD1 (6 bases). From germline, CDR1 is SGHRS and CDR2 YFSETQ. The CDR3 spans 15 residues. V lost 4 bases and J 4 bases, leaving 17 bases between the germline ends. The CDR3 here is CASSLRVRGGTEAFF. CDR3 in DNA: TGCGCCAGCAGCCTCCGAGTCAGGGGTGGCACTGAAGCTTTCTTT.

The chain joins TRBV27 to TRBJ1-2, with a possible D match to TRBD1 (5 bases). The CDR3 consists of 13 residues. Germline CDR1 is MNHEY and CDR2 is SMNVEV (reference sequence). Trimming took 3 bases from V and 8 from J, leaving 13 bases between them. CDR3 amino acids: CASSFLLGGGYTF. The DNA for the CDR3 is TGTGCCAGCAGTTTTTTGTTGGGGGGAGGCTACACCTTC.

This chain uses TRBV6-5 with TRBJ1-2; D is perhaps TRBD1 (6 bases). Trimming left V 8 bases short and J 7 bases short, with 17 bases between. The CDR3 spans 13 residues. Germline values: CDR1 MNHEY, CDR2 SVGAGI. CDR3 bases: TGTGCCAGCCGGGACACCGAACCGGGTGGCTACACCTTC. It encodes CASRDTEPGGYTF.

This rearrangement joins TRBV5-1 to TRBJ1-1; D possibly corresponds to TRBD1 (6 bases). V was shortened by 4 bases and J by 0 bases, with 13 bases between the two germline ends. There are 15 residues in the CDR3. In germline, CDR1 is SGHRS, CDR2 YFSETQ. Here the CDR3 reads CASSASGEMNTEAFF. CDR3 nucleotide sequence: TGCGCCAGCAGCGCCTCAGGGGAGATGAACACTGAAGCTTTCTTT.

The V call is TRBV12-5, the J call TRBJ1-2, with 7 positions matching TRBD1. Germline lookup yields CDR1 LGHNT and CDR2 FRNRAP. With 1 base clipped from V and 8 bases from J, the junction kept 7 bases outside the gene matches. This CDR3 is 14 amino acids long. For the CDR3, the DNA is TGTGCTAGTGGTTTGGACCTCAGGGGGAGAGGCTACACCTTC. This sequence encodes CASGLDLRGRGYTF.